This TCR beta chain is from a study of T cell changes during pregnancy in multiple sclerosis. The V gene's germline CDR1 is SNHLY and CDR2 FYNNEI. V was clipped by 6 bases and J by 0 bases; unmatched bases: 12. The CDR3 covers 18 residues. Measured with immunoSEQ multiplex PCR; TCRdb has only the in-frame clones, and not every one. This table holds over 80,000 clones, 90% to 95% found once. This TCR was sampled from a female donor in good health, enrolled as a control in a pregnancy study. The chain combines TRBV2 with TRBJ1-5, with 9 bases lining up with TRBD1. Sequencing was performed on peripheral blood, taken in the third trimester of pregnancy. As DNA, the CDR3 is TGTGCCAGCAGCTGCTTCCGGGACAGGGACTATAGCAATCAGCCCCAGCATTTT. This sequence encodes CASSCFRDRDYSNQPQHF.